Listed below are T cell receptor beta chains from one sample, sequenced in a study of T cells in Graves' hyperthyroidism and ophthalmopathy. TCRdb reanalysed the multiplex PCR reads using MiXCR and keeps one entry per CDR3 protein. The repertoire has about 130,000 distinct CDR3 sequences, around 20% of them found once; the top ten carry roughly 73%. The specimen was blood. These TCRs come from a woman aged 50 to 60 with Graves' hyperthyroidism that later progressed to Graves' ophthalmopathy. Each CDR3 is given with its conserved first and last residue. The D gene is left open where the match is weak. Where a row states a size, it is once, few, many or the class of an expanded clone; other rows omit it.

j_call: TRBJ1-1; clone_size: few; v_call: TRBV28; d_call: TRBD1; cdr3_nt: TGTGCCAGCAGCTTGGCCGGGGGACAGGGGGGGAACACTGAAGCTTTCTTT; cdr3_aa: CASSLAGGQGGNTEAFF
j_call: TRBJ1-3; clone_size: few; v_call: TRBV20-1; d_call: NA; cdr3_nt: TGCAGTGCTAGTACCCGACAGAGCTCTGGAAACACCATATATTTT; cdr3_aa: CSASTRQSSGNTIYF
j_call: TRBJ2-2; clone_size: many; v_call: TRBV6-1; d_call: TRBD2; cdr3_nt: TGTGCCAGCAGTCCCTATACAACTAGCGGGAGGGCCCGGGAGCTGTTTTTT; cdr3_aa: CASSPYTTSGRARELFF
j_call: TRBJ1-1; clone_size: few; v_call: TRBV30; d_call: NA; cdr3_nt: TGTGCCTGGAGTGTAAGGGCCCGGGGGAAAGCTTTCTTT; cdr3_aa: CAWSVRARGKAFF
j_call: TRBJ1-1; clone_size: NA; v_call: TRBV19; d_call: NA; cdr3_nt: TGTGCCAGTAGTATCGAGAGCATCACTGAAGCTTTCTTT; cdr3_aa: CASSIESITEAFF
j_call: TRBJ2-7; clone_size: NA; v_call: TRBV3-1; d_call: TRBD2; cdr3_nt: TGTGCCAGCGGGAGGGCCCTCTACGAGCAGTACTTC; cdr3_aa: CASGRALYEQYF
j_call: TRBJ1-4; clone_size: NA; v_call: TRBV28; d_call: NA; cdr3_nt: TGTGCCAGCAGTCGGCGGGAGCCGTCCGGTCTGAATGAAAAACTGTTTTTT; cdr3_aa: CASSRREPSGLNEKLFF
j_call: TRBJ2-3; clone_size: NA; v_call: TRBV5-8; d_call: NA; cdr3_nt: TGTGCCAGCAGCGCCGATGGCAGGGGCACAGATACGCAGTATTTT; cdr3_aa: CASSADGRGTDTQYF
j_call: TRBJ1-2; clone_size: many; v_call: TRBV30; d_call: NA; cdr3_nt: TGTGCCTGGAGTGTACGCCGGGCCTATGGCTACACCTTC; cdr3_aa: CAWSVRRAYGYTF
j_call: TRBJ2-7; clone_size: many; v_call: TRBV3-1; d_call: TRBD2; cdr3_nt: TGTGCCAGCAGCAGTAGCGGGAGAGGCTCCTACGAGCAGTACTTC; cdr3_aa: CASSSSGRGSYEQYF
j_call: TRBJ1-5; clone_size: many; v_call: TRBV2; d_call: NA; cdr3_nt: TGTGCCAGCAGAACAGATAGCAATCAGCCCCAGCATTTT; cdr3_aa: CASRTDSNQPQHF
j_call: TRBJ2-2; clone_size: many; v_call: TRBV28; d_call: NA; cdr3_nt: TGTGCCAGCAGTACCTCTAGCGTCACCGGGGAGCTGTTTTTT; cdr3_aa: CASSTSSVTGELFF
j_call: TRBJ1-5; clone_size: NA; v_call: TRBV19; d_call: NA; cdr3_nt: TGTGCCAGTAGTCCGGACGGTTATAGCAATCAGCCCCAGCATTTT; cdr3_aa: CASSPDGYSNQPQHF
j_call: TRBJ2-3; clone_size: few; v_call: TRBV6-1; d_call: NA; cdr3_nt: TGTGCCGGCAGTTCAATCCAGGGCACAGATACGCAGTATTTT; cdr3_aa: CAGSSIQGTDTQYF
j_call: TRBJ2-2; clone_size: many; v_call: TRBV11-2; d_call: NA; cdr3_nt: TGTGCCAGCAGCTTATGGGGAAACACCGGGGAGCTGTTTTTT; cdr3_aa: CASSLWGNTGELFF
j_call: TRBJ2-5; clone_size: NA; v_call: TRBV11-2; d_call: TRBD1; cdr3_nt: TGTGCCAGCAGCTTAGCTCCGACAGGGAAGGAGACCCAGTACTTC; cdr3_aa: CASSLAPTGKETQYF
j_call: TRBJ2-7; clone_size: few; v_call: TRBV5-1; d_call: NA; cdr3_nt: TGCGCCAGCAGCTTGGGTTGGGGTTCGGGCGAGCAGTACTTC; cdr3_aa: CASSLGWGSGEQYF
j_call: TRBJ1-1; clone_size: NA; v_call: TRBV18; d_call: TRBD1; cdr3_nt: TGTGCCAGCACAGGGGGGGGCATGAACACTGAAGCTTTCTTT; cdr3_aa: CASTGGGMNTEAFF
j_call: TRBJ1-2; clone_size: few; v_call: TRBV5-1; d_call: NA; cdr3_nt: TGTGCCAGCAGCTTAACCCCTTCCTCGGGAGGCTACACCTTC; cdr3_aa: CASSLTPSSGGYTF
j_call: TRBJ2-1; clone_size: NA; v_call: TRBV19; d_call: TRBD1; cdr3_nt: TGTGCCACCCAGTCCAGGACAGGGAGTTTGGGTGAGCAGTTCTTC; cdr3_aa: CATQSRTGSLGEQFF
j_call: TRBJ2-7; clone_size: many; v_call: TRBV6-6; d_call: NA; cdr3_nt: TGTGCCAGCAGTTACTCGATTGCGCCGCTCGAGCAGTACTTC; cdr3_aa: CASSYSIAPLEQYF
j_call: TRBJ2-1; clone_size: many; v_call: TRBV28; d_call: NA; cdr3_nt: TGTGCCAGCAGGGCCACCGGGTCAGGCAATGAGCAGTTCTTC; cdr3_aa: CASRATGSGNEQFF
j_call: TRBJ2-5; clone_size: few; v_call: TRBV11-2; d_call: NA; cdr3_nt: TGTGCCAGCTCCCAAGGAGAGGCCCAGTACTTC; cdr3_aa: CASSQGEAQYF
j_call: TRBJ1-3; clone_size: NA; v_call: TRBV6-1; d_call: NA; cdr3_nt: TGTGCCAGCAGTGAACCACCCGGAAACACCATATATTTT; cdr3_aa: CASSEPPGNTIYF
j_call: TRBJ2-2; clone_size: many; v_call: TRBV27; d_call: NA; cdr3_nt: TGTGCCAGCAGCTTACGGGGTTCCGGGGAGCTGTTTTTT; cdr3_aa: CASSLRGSGELFF
j_call: TRBJ2-2; clone_size: few; v_call: TRBV12-3/TRBV12-4; d_call: NA; cdr3_nt: TGTGCCAGCAGTTTTGGGCCCGGGGAGCTGTTTTTT; cdr3_aa: CASSFGPGELFF
j_call: TRBJ1-3; clone_size: many; v_call: TRBV7-2; d_call: NA; cdr3_nt: TGTGCCAGCAGCTTAGAAGTCGGGAGGGCGAAATCGGTATATTTT; cdr3_aa: CASSLEVGRAKSVYF
j_call: TRBJ1-6; clone_size: many; v_call: TRBV20-1; d_call: NA; cdr3_nt: TGCAGTGCTAGCCCAACTCTCTCAGGATCCTCACCCCTCCACTTT; cdr3_aa: CSASPTLSGSSPLHF
j_call: TRBJ2-2; clone_size: NA; v_call: TRBV5-1; d_call: NA; cdr3_nt: TGCGCCAGCAGCTATTCCACCGGGACAAATATCAACACCGGGGAGCTGTTTTTT; cdr3_aa: CASSYSTGTNINTGELFF
j_call: TRBJ1-5; clone_size: NA; v_call: TRBV27; d_call: NA; cdr3_nt: TGTGCCAGCAGTTTATTGCCAGTAGGGGTTCAGCCCCAGCATTTT; cdr3_aa: CASSLLPVGVQPQHF
j_call: TRBJ1-5; clone_size: NA; v_call: TRBV6-1; d_call: NA; cdr3_nt: TGTGCCAGCAGTGGTGGGCAGGGGTCCAGTCAGCCCCAGCATTTT; cdr3_aa: CASSGGQGSSQPQHF
j_call: TRBJ1-5; clone_size: few; v_call: TRBV12-3/TRBV12-4; d_call: NA; cdr3_nt: TGTGCCAGCAGTTTAATTTTGCCCCAGCATTTT; cdr3_aa: CASSLILPQHF
j_call: TRBJ1-5; clone_size: many; v_call: TRBV12-3/TRBV12-4; d_call: NA; cdr3_nt: TGTGCCAGCAGTGGTCCCAATCAGCCCCAGCATTTT; cdr3_aa: CASSGPNQPQHF
j_call: TRBJ2-7; clone_size: NA; v_call: TRBV11-2; d_call: TRBD1; cdr3_nt: TGTGCCAGCAGCTTAGCACCGGGACAGGGGTACGAGCAGTACTTC; cdr3_aa: CASSLAPGQGYEQYF
j_call: TRBJ2-5; clone_size: few; v_call: TRBV6-1; d_call: TRBD1; cdr3_nt: TGTGCCAGCAGCTACAGGGGGCTCCAAGAGACCCAGTACTTC; cdr3_aa: CASSYRGLQETQYF
j_call: TRBJ1-1; clone_size: many; v_call: TRBV5-1; d_call: NA; cdr3_nt: TGCGCCAGCAGCTTGGTCCGAGGTAAGGCTGAAGCTTTCTTT; cdr3_aa: CASSLVRGKAEAFF
j_call: TRBJ1-2; clone_size: few; v_call: TRBV25-1; d_call: NA; cdr3_nt: TGTGCCAGCAGTCCCAATATACAGTGGGCCCCCTATGGCTACACCTTC; cdr3_aa: CASSPNIQWAPYGYTF
j_call: TRBJ2-6; clone_size: many; v_call: TRBV18; d_call: NA; cdr3_nt: TGTGCCAGCTCACCGATCCAGGCGTCTGGGGCCAACGTCCTGACTTTC; cdr3_aa: CASSPIQASGANVLTF
j_call: TRBJ2-3; clone_size: many; v_call: TRBV5-1; d_call: TRBD2; cdr3_nt: TGCGCCAGCAGCTTAACCGGGACTAGCGGGGTCACAGATACGCAGTATTTT; cdr3_aa: CASSLTGTSGVTDTQYF
j_call: TRBJ2-1; clone_size: few; v_call: TRBV2; d_call: TRBD2; cdr3_nt: TGTGCCAGCAGCAGGACTAGCGGGGGCTACAATGAGCAGTTCTTC; cdr3_aa: CASSRTSGGYNEQFF
j_call: TRBJ2-7; clone_size: many; v_call: TRBV24-1; d_call: TRBD1; cdr3_nt: TGTGCCACCAGTGATACCGGGACAGGGCTATACGAGCAGTACTTC; cdr3_aa: CATSDTGTGLYEQYF